The present entry profiles one TCR beta chain with its context. The antigen remains undetermined. TCRdb keeps only in-frame clones here, not all; method: immunoSEQ multiplex PCR. The table lists roughly 150,000 clones, 88% of them singletons. The sample is drawn from a study of T cell responses to AZD1222 COVID-19 vaccine. As for the study in general: Second doses at about 4 or about 12 weeks were pooled. Findings and caveats of the study: Spike-specific TCR breadth and depth both grew after two AZD1222 doses. Donors skewed white British and female; clonal diversity was possibly underestimated.

Germline CDR1 SGDLS, CDR2 YYNGEE. V gave up 5 bases and J gave up 3 bases, with 12 bases separating them. The CDR3 contains 14 residues. The J gene is TRBJ2-1, the V gene TRBV9; weak D call: TRBD1 (6 bases). The sequence was obtained from an adult in good health. The specimen was peripheral blood, collected on day 0 of AZD1222 vaccination. The CDR3 nucleotides read TGTGCCAGCAGTTCGACAGGAAACTACAATGAGCAGTTCTTC. It is translated as CASSSTGNYNEQFF.